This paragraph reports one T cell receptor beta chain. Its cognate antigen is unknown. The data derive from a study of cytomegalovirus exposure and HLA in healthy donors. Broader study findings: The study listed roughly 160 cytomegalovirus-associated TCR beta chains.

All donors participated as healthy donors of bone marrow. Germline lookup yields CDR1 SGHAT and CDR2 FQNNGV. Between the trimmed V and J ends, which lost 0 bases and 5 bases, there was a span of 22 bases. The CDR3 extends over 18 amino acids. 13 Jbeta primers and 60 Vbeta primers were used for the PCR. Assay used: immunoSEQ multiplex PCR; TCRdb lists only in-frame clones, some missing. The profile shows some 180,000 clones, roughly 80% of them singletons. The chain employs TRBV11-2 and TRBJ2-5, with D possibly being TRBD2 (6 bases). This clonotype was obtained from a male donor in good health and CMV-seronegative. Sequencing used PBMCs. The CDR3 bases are TGTGCCAGCAGCTTAGAAGGGAGGTGGGCTCGGAAGGGGGAGACCCAGTACTTC. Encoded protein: CASSLEGRWARKGETQYF.